The source of this T cell receptor (beta chain) is a study of neurological immune-mediated disorders. By 5'RACE with 10-nucleotide random UMIs, the cDNA was made. TCRdb re-derived calls from the 5' RACE reads in MiXCR, one entry per CDR3 protein. The table shows 66,000 or so distinct CDR3 sequences, with 4.5% occurring only once. Unsorted libraries used 2 million PBMCs kept at -80 degrees C. This clonotype was detected only a few times. Its antigen is as yet unknown. V lost 4 bases to trimming and J lost 5 bases; unmatched junction nucleotides: 2. This CDR3 spans 12 amino acids. The V gene's germline CDR1 is MGHRA and CDR2 YSYEKL. Study results and limitations: On phylogenetic grouping, the repertoires of 18 of 34 multiple sclerosis patients fell within one related-CDR3 cluster, constituting a possible signature. There were no CDR3 amino acid sequences shared by expanded clones across subjects, a result suggesting private repertoires in all groups.

This rearrangement joins TRBV4-1 to TRBJ2-7, with TRBD1 matching 7 bases. Sequenced sample: PBMCs. This sequence was found in a man in his thirties or forties with multiple sclerosis. The CDR3 sequence: CASSRQGNEQYF. CDR3 in DNA: TGCGCCAGCAGCCGACAGGGAAACGAGCAGTACTTC.